Sequencing of this T cell receptor (beta chain) was carried out in a study of shared clonotypes between healthy human individuals. As for the study in general: Ranging from 18 to 49 in age, donors were a couple of women and three men. Per donor, three plates held CD4 naive cells, three held CD4 memory, two held CD8 naive and one held CD8 memory.

The germline gives CDR1 SGHAT, CDR2 FQNNGV. J lost 6 bases, V lost 6 bases, and 9 bases had no gene match. This CDR3 is 15 amino acids long. The authors loaded 150 to 250 ng DNA, 25,000 to 30,000 T cell genomes, into sorted-subset replicate PCRs. The table came from immunoSEQ multiplex PCR; TCRdb's copy has only in-frame clones and leaves some out. Among under 2.5 million clones, around 92% were seen once, and the ten largest hold about 0.41%. This receptor was taken from a young man in good health. Some clones in this sample may be carry-over from other donors' samples. The rearrangement links TRBV11-2 to TRBJ2-1, with 9 bases aligning to TRBD2. Sequenced input: naive CD4+ T cells from PBMCs. Subset given: CD45RA+ positively selected. CDR3 bases: TGTGCCAGCAGTATGACTAGCGGAAGTGTCAATGAGCAGTTCTTC. Translating gives CASSMTSGSVNEQFF.